The clone carrying this TCR beta chain was seen ten or more times. Its antigen remains unidentified. TCRdb re-called the 5' RACE reads through MiXCR, storing one row per CDR3 protein. The table includes some 320,000 distinct CDR3 sequences, 8% to 10% detected once. The data originate from a study of T cells after yellow fever vaccination. Study-wide points: Though weaker, the secondary response peaked faster, on day 5 versus 15.

Trimming took 1 base from V and 8 from J, leaving 3 bases between them. There are 11 residues in the CDR3. CDR1 is MRHNA, CDR2 SNTAGT, per germline. The chain couples TRBV6-4 to TRBJ2-1; no definite D call. The sample in question was PBMCs, obtained on the day of the first yellow fever vaccination. The sequence came from a man aged 18 to 29 who received the YFV17D yellow fever vaccine. CDR3 coding DNA: TGTGCCAGCAGTGACTATGATGAGCAGTTCTTC. It is translated as CASSDYDEQFF.